Listed below are T cell receptor beta chains from one sample, sequenced in a study of brain T cells in children with intractable seizures. The assay was immunoSEQ multiplex PCR, and TCRdb's table has in-frame clones only and misses some. This table has about 350,000 clones, 93% appearing once. Sequenced here: peripheral blood, sampled about 5 months after surgery. The receptors originated from a boy under two years old with tuberous sclerosis and intractable seizures. The CDR3 runs from the conserved cysteine through the conserved F or W. The order of the fields is clone size, V gene, D gene, J gene, CDR3 DNA, CDR3 protein. The D gene is left open where the match is weak. Rows may omit the clone size; those that give it use once, few, many or a size class.

abundance: .; v_gene: TRBV30; d_gene: .; j_gene: TRBJ2-5; CDR3nt: TGTGCCTCCATCTTTGATCCAGGGTGGGAGACCCAGTACTTC; CDR3aa: CASIFDPGWETQYF
abundance: .; v_gene: TRBV27; d_gene: .; j_gene: TRBJ1-1; CDR3nt: TGTGCCAGCAGTTCCGGGTTTAGCGCTGAAGCTTTCTTT; CDR3aa: CASSSGFSAEAFF
abundance: .; v_gene: TRBV5-1; d_gene: .; j_gene: TRBJ1-3; CDR3nt: TGCGCCAGCAGTGATAGGGGACCAGACTCTGGAAACACCATATATTTT; CDR3aa: CASSDRGPDSGNTIYF
abundance: .; v_gene: TRBV13; d_gene: .; j_gene: TRBJ1-1; CDR3nt: TGTGCCAGCAGCCCCATGTGGGGGGAGGGGTTCGCTGAAGCTTTCTTT; CDR3aa: CASSPMWGEGFAEAFF
abundance: .; v_gene: TRBV29-1; d_gene: .; j_gene: TRBJ2-2; CDR3nt: TGCAGCGTTGTTACCGCGAACACCGGGGAGCTGTTTTTT; CDR3aa: CSVVTANTGELFF
abundance: .; v_gene: TRBV5-1; d_gene: .; j_gene: TRBJ2-5; CDR3nt: TGCGCCAGCAGCTATCGCTTCAATGGGGGGTTAGAGACCCAGTACTTC; CDR3aa: CASSYRFNGGLETQYF
abundance: .; v_gene: TRBV20-1; d_gene: .; j_gene: TRBJ2-7; CDR3nt: TGCAGTGCACTACAACACACCGAGCAGTACTTC; CDR3aa: CSALQHTEQYF
abundance: .; v_gene: TRBV24-1; d_gene: TRBD1; j_gene: TRBJ2-7; CDR3nt: TGTGCCACCAGTGATCCACAGGGGAAAGAGCAGTACTTC; CDR3aa: CATSDPQGKEQYF
abundance: .; v_gene: TRBV15; d_gene: .; j_gene: TRBJ1-4; CDR3nt: TGTGCCACCAGCCCCCGGCCCCAGGGTTGGAGTGAAAAACTGTTTTTT; CDR3aa: CATSPRPQGWSEKLFF
abundance: .; v_gene: TRBV13; d_gene: TRBD1; j_gene: TRBJ2-2; CDR3nt: TGTGCCAGCAGCCCCGGGACAGCAAACACCGGGGAGCTGTTTTTT; CDR3aa: CASSPGTANTGELFF
abundance: once; v_gene: TRBV18; d_gene: .; j_gene: TRBJ2-3; CDR3nt: TGTGCCAGCTCACCACCGAGAGGGACAGATACGCAGTATTTT; CDR3aa: CASSPPRGTDTQYF
abundance: .; v_gene: TRBV5-5; d_gene: .; j_gene: TRBJ2-3; CDR3nt: TGTGCCAGCAGCTTGGGGGTCATACGCACAGATACGCAGTATTTT; CDR3aa: CASSLGVIRTDTQYF
abundance: .; v_gene: TRBV5-1; d_gene: .; j_gene: TRBJ1-4; CDR3nt: TGCGCCAGCAGCTCGGACGTCGGACAGACAACTAATGAAAAACTGTTTTTT; CDR3aa: CASSSDVGQTTNEKLFF
abundance: once; v_gene: TRBV20-1; d_gene: .; j_gene: TRBJ2-7; CDR3nt: TGCAGTGCTAGTGTCTACCACTCCTACGAGCAGTACTTC; CDR3aa: CSASVYHSYEQYF
abundance: .; v_gene: TRBV7-8; d_gene: .; j_gene: TRBJ1-1; CDR3nt: TGTGCCAGCAGCTTTCAGATGAACACTGAAGCTTTCTTT; CDR3aa: CASSFQMNTEAFF
abundance: .; v_gene: TRBV28; d_gene: TRBD2; j_gene: TRBJ2-3; CDR3nt: TGTGCCAGCAGTTTCCTCCTTAGCGGGACTAGCACAGATACGCAGTATTTT; CDR3aa: CASSFLLSGTSTDTQYF
abundance: .; v_gene: TRBV30; d_gene: .; j_gene: TRBJ2-2; CDR3nt: TGTGCCTGGACCCTGGGGGCTGTGGCCGGGGAGCTGTTTTTT; CDR3aa: CAWTLGAVAGELFF
abundance: .; v_gene: TRBV19; d_gene: .; j_gene: TRBJ2-7; CDR3nt: TGTGCCAGTAACCCCTTCTTTGATGGCGTGGCACACACCCACGAGCAGTACTTC; CDR3aa: CASNPFFDGVAHTHEQYF
abundance: .; v_gene: TRBV9; d_gene: TRBD2; j_gene: TRBJ2-1; CDR3nt: TGTGCCAGCAATAGCGGGGGTAGCTCCTACAATGAGCAGTTCTTC; CDR3aa: CASNSGGSSYNEQFF
abundance: .; v_gene: TRBV27; d_gene: .; j_gene: TRBJ2-7; CDR3nt: TGTGCCAGCAGCCTTTCCCGGGGGGCCGGAGAGCAGTACTTC; CDR3aa: CASSLSRGAGEQYF
abundance: once; v_gene: TRBV4-1; d_gene: TRBD2; j_gene: TRBJ2-3; CDR3nt: TGCGCCAGCAGCCGAGGACTAGATCTCGCAGATACGCAGTATTTT; CDR3aa: CASSRGLDLADTQYF
abundance: .; v_gene: TRBV7-8; d_gene: .; j_gene: TRBJ2-5; CDR3nt: TGTGCCAGCAGCATCATACAGGGACACCCTGGGCGAGAGACCCAGTACTTC; CDR3aa: CASSIIQGHPGRETQYF
abundance: .; v_gene: TRBV7-3; d_gene: .; j_gene: TRBJ2-1; CDR3nt: TGTGCCAGCAGCTTAGGGTCTAGCAGCAATGAGCAGTTCTTC; CDR3aa: CASSLGSSSNEQFF
abundance: .; v_gene: TRBV28; d_gene: .; j_gene: TRBJ1-5; CDR3nt: TGTGCCAGCACGGGGGTCACGGGGAGCAATCAGCCCCAGCATTTT; CDR3aa: CASTGVTGSNQPQHF
abundance: .; v_gene: TRBV24-1; d_gene: .; j_gene: TRBJ2-3; CDR3nt: TGTGCCACCGGGGACACCACAGATACGCAGTATTTT; CDR3aa: CATGDTTDTQYF
abundance: once; v_gene: TRBV7-9; d_gene: TRBD1; j_gene: TRBJ1-2; CDR3nt: TGTGCCAGCAGCGCAGGGGGAGGGGACTATGGCTACACCTTC; CDR3aa: CASSAGGGDYGYTF
abundance: .; v_gene: TRBV7-2; d_gene: .; j_gene: TRBJ2-7; CDR3nt: TGTGCCAGCAGCTTAGAGAGGGCCTCCGAGCAGTACTTC; CDR3aa: CASSLERASEQYF
abundance: .; v_gene: TRBV7-9; d_gene: TRBD1; j_gene: TRBJ1-2; CDR3nt: TGTGCCAGCAGCTTAGGGACAGGGGACTATGGCTACACCTTC; CDR3aa: CASSLGTGDYGYTF
abundance: once; v_gene: TRBV12-3/TRBV12-4; d_gene: .; j_gene: TRBJ1-1; CDR3nt: TGTGCCAGCAGCGCCCCGATGAACACTGAAGCTTTCTTT; CDR3aa: CASSAPMNTEAFF
abundance: .; v_gene: TRBV5-6; d_gene: .; j_gene: TRBJ2-7; CDR3nt: TGTGCCAGCAGCTTCCAAGTTTACCTCGAGCAGTACTTC; CDR3aa: CASSFQVYLEQYF
abundance: .; v_gene: TRBV27; d_gene: TRBD1; j_gene: TRBJ2-1; CDR3nt: TGTGCCAGCAGTAGACCCCGGGACAGGATGAACAATGAGCAGTTCTTC; CDR3aa: CASSRPRDRMNNEQFF
abundance: .; v_gene: TRBV27; d_gene: .; j_gene: TRBJ2-1; CDR3nt: TGTGCCAGCAGTTTGAGGACTGCCTACAATGAGCAGTTCTTC; CDR3aa: CASSLRTAYNEQFF
abundance: .; v_gene: TRBV5-6; d_gene: .; j_gene: TRBJ2-3; CDR3nt: TGTGCCAGCAGCTCCAGGACAGTGATAGGCACAGATACGCAGTATTTT; CDR3aa: CASSSRTVIGTDTQYF
abundance: .; v_gene: TRBV3-1/TRBV3-2; d_gene: TRBD2; j_gene: TRBJ2-1; CDR3nt: TGTGCCAGCAGCCAAGGTCCCGGGACTAGCGGTATCCCGAACAATGAGCAGTTCTTC; CDR3aa: CASSQGPGTSGIPNNEQFF
abundance: .; v_gene: TRBV11-3; d_gene: .; j_gene: TRBJ2-7; CDR3nt: TGTGCCAGCAGCTTGACAGCTGACTACGAGCAGTACTTC; CDR3aa: CASSLTADYEQYF
abundance: .; v_gene: TRBV3-1/TRBV3-2; d_gene: TRBD2; j_gene: TRBJ2-7; CDR3nt: TGTGCCAGCAGCCCGGGACTAGCGGGGGGCTCGACAACCTACGAGCAGTACTTC; CDR3aa: CASSPGLAGGSTTYEQYF
abundance: .; v_gene: TRBV5-5; d_gene: TRBD1; j_gene: TRBJ1-4; CDR3nt: TGTGCCAGCAGCCCCCGGACAGGGGAGGACAAACTGTTTTTT; CDR3aa: CASSPRTGEDKLFF
abundance: .; v_gene: TRBV25-1; d_gene: TRBD1; j_gene: TRBJ1-2; CDR3nt: TGTGCCAGCAGTCCGACAGGGTCGGTGTATGGCTACACCTTC; CDR3aa: CASSPTGSVYGYTF
abundance: .; v_gene: TRBV27; d_gene: TRBD2; j_gene: TRBJ2-2; CDR3nt: TGTGCCAGCAGTCGTGAGTCTAGCGGGGGGAGTACCGGGGAGCTGTTTTTT; CDR3aa: CASSRESSGGSTGELFF
abundance: once; v_gene: TRBV6-6; d_gene: .; j_gene: TRBJ2-1; CDR3nt: TGTGCCAGCAGTCTCGACAGGCGGTTCTACAATGAGCAGTTCTTC; CDR3aa: CASSLDRRFYNEQFF
abundance: .; v_gene: TRBV2; d_gene: .; j_gene: TRBJ2-3; CDR3nt: TGTGCCAGCAGGAGGGGGACAAACACAGATACGCAGTATTTT; CDR3aa: CASRRGTNTDTQYF
abundance: .; v_gene: TRBV18; d_gene: .; j_gene: TRBJ2-4; CDR3nt: TGTGCCAGCTCACCAGATCGAAACATTCAGTACTTC; CDR3aa: CASSPDRNIQYF
abundance: .; v_gene: TRBV24-1; d_gene: .; j_gene: TRBJ1-1; CDR3nt: TGTGCCACCAGTGGAACAGGGTTGAACACTGAAGCTTTCTTT; CDR3aa: CATSGTGLNTEAFF
abundance: .; v_gene: TRBV11-2; d_gene: .; j_gene: TRBJ2-3; CDR3nt: TGTGCCAGCAGCGTTGGAGGGCTGCAGTATTTT; CDR3aa: CASSVGGLQYF
abundance: .; v_gene: TRBV19; d_gene: TRBD2; j_gene: TRBJ2-3; CDR3nt: TGTGCCAGTAGTATCGGGACTAGCGGGAGCGGAGATACGCAGTATTTT; CDR3aa: CASSIGTSGSGDTQYF
abundance: .; v_gene: TRBV7-2; d_gene: TRBD1; j_gene: TRBJ1-2; CDR3nt: TGTGCCAGCAGCATCCAGGACAGGGGGGTGGATGGCTACACCTTC; CDR3aa: CASSIQDRGVDGYTF
abundance: .; v_gene: TRBV27; d_gene: .; j_gene: TRBJ1-5; CDR3nt: TGTGCCAGCAGTTTACTGGGAATTGGGAGCAATCAGCCCCAGCATTTT; CDR3aa: CASSLLGIGSNQPQHF